Presented here are 32 T cell receptor beta chains from one specimen sequenced in a study of identical twins. One entry per CDR3 protein, called by TCRdb with MiXCR from the 5' RACE reads. The sample consists of roughly 690,000 distinct CDR3 sequences, around 20% of them appearing once. The sample was also reused in another study, on T cells expressing NK-cell markers.

Specimen: PBMCs. Every receptor here comes from a young woman in good health.

This clonotype was observed a few times. The chain joins TRBV12-3 or TRBV12-4 to TRBJ2-7, with D hard to call. Trimming cost V 1 base and J 2 bases, with 6 bases left between them. The CDR3 is 13 amino acids. CDR3 coding DNA: TGTGCCAGCAGTTTAGTCGGCCCCTACGAGCAGTACTTC. Translating gives CASSLVGPYEQYF.

The chain uses TRBV20-1 and TRBJ1-1; 10 nucleotides align to TRBD1. The trim removed 3 bases at V and 11 bases at J, leaving 9 bases unmatched. CDR3 size: 13 residues. Germline values: CDR1 DFQATT, CDR2 SNEGSKA (reference sequence). CDR3: CSASGQGGPRAFF. The CDR3 coding sequence is TGCAGTGCTAGCGGACAGGGGGGCCCTCGGGCTTTCTTT.

This clonotype was observed a few times. The V call is TRBV4-3, the J call TRBJ2-7; TRBD2 agrees at 8 bases. CDR1 and CDR2 from the germline V gene are LGHNA and YSLEER. The V and J ends lost 0 bases and 1 base, in that order; junction bases with no gene match: 17. The CDR3 length is 20 residues. The CDR3 DNA sequence: TGCGCCAGCAGCCAAGATTCCCCTCTACAAGCGGGAGACCCTTCCTACGAGCAGTACTTC. This encodes CASSQDSPLQAGDPSYEQYF.

This clonotype was counted between two and nine times. The CDR3, as DNA: TGCGCCAGCAGTCCCGGGCTACCCTGGGAGCAGTACTTC. Amino acids: CASSPGLPWEQYF. V is TRBV10-2 and J is TRBJ2-7; no definite D call. Germline loops: CDR1 WSHSY, CDR2 SAAADI. The CDR3 length is 13 residues. The V end was cut by 5 bases, the J end by 7 bases, with 15 bases between.

The chain uses TRBV10-3 and TRBJ2-6, with D possibly TRBD2 on 5 matching bases. Germline V gene sequence: CDR1 ENHRY, CDR2 SYGVKD. The V end was cut by 8 bases, the J end by 0 bases, with 8 bases between. The CDR3 totals 14 residues. The CDR3 here is CAIPGISGANVLTF. CDR3 coding DNA: TGTGCCATCCCGGGAATCTCTGGGGCCAACGTCCTGACTTTC.

The rearrangement joins TRBV20-1 to TRBJ2-5; TRBD2 aligns across 12 bases. Germline-derived CDR1 and CDR2 are DFQATT and SNEGSKA (reference sequence). J lost 7 bases, V lost 5 bases, and 11 bases had no gene match. The CDR3 is 15 amino acids. CDR3 DNA sequence: TGCAGTGCTGGGAGGACTAGCGGGGAGGGCGGGACCCAGTACTTC. Encoded protein: CSAGRTSGEGGTQYF.

CDR3 loop: CASSLRPGRDVSYTF. CDR3 nucleotides: TGTGCCAGCAGCTTAAGGCCAGGGCGAGACGTAAGCTACACCTTC. The chain has TRBV11-2 and TRBJ1-2; tentatively, D is TRBD1 (5 bases). The CDR3 consists of 15 residues. The V end lost 2 bases, the J end lost 9 bases, and 19 bases lay between the germline ends. Per germline, CDR1 SGHAT and CDR2 FQNNGV.

The gene calls are TRBV5-1 and TRBJ2-1, with TRBD2 matching 7 bases. V dropped 6 bases and J dropped 6; count of bases not matched to a gene: 15. This CDR3 has 16 amino acids. Germline V gene data show CDR1 as SGHRS and CDR2 as YFSETQ. For the CDR3, the DNA is TGCGCCAGCACCTCCCGAGTAACGGGGGGAAGCAATGAGCAGTTCTTC. Translating gives CASTSRVTGGSNEQFF.

This clonotype appeared many times. The V gene is TRBV20-1, the J gene TRBJ2-3; D is undetermined. V was trimmed by 6 bases and J by 2 bases, leaving 6 bases between them. Germline V gives CDR1 DFQATT, CDR2 SNEGSKA (reference sequence). CDR3 length equals 11 residues. The CDR3 DNA is TGCAGTGCGGGGAACACAGATACGCAGTATTTT. It encodes CSAGNTDTQYF.

Only a few counts were recorded for this clonotype. The chain has TRBV18 and TRBJ2-7, with D unclear. V dropped 6 bases and J dropped 0 bases, with 9 bases sitting between them. This CDR3 is 13 amino acids long. CDR1 is KGHSH, CDR2 LQKENI, per germline. CDR3 residues: CASSRANSYEQYF. The DNA for the CDR3 is TGTGCCAGCTCTCGGGCGAACTCCTACGAGCAGTACTTC.

This clonotype was detected many times. The rearrangement uses TRBV20-1 and TRBJ2-1, with 8 bases fitting TRBD1. Looked up from germline, CDR1 is DFQATT and CDR2 is SNEGSKA (reference sequence). The CDR3 runs 15 residues. The ends lost 4 bases at V and 3 bases at J; junction bases unmatched: 8. The CDR3 DNA reads as TGCAGTGCTACTTCGACGGACAGGGACTACAATGAGCAGTTCTTC. Its protein product is CSATSTDRDYNEQFF.

V gene TRBV7-9 combines with J gene TRBJ1-5, with D unclear. The CDR3 runs 14 residues. Deletions cut 4 bases from V and 4 bases from J, with 11 bases between. The germline gives CDR1 SEHNR, CDR2 FQNEAQ (reference sequence). CDR3 in amino acids: CASSSGGKNQPQHF. The CDR3 DNA sequence: TGTGCCAGCAGCTCGGGCGGCAAGAATCAGCCCCAGCATTTT.

This clonotype was picked up a small number of times. V gene TRBV4-3 combines with J gene TRBJ2-3; no clear D gene. The CDR3 is 15 residues long. Between the trimmed V and J ends, which lost 1 base and 1 base, there was a span of 9 bases. Per the germline V gene, CDR1 is LGHNA and CDR2 is YSLEER. CDR3 residues: CASSQGRIRTDTQYF. In nucleotides, the CDR3 is TGCGCCAGCAGCCAAGGGCGGATACGCACAGATACGCAGTATTTT.

V gene TRBV6-1 combines with J gene TRBJ1-2, with 12 bases matching TRBD1. J gave up 6 bases and V 5 bases, and 7 bases lay outside the gene matches. In germline, CDR1 is MNHNS, CDR2 SASEGT. The CDR3 is 15 amino acids. CDR3 in DNA: TGTGCCAGCAGTCCGGGACAGGGGGCTTGGGATGGCTACACCTTC. Translation gives CASSPGQGAWDGYTF.

This clonotype occurred a few times. The chain is built from TRBV7-2 and TRBJ2-1; TRBD2 aligns across 7 bases. V gave up 0 bases and J gave up 2 bases; unmatched junction bases: 4. The CDR3 runs 16 residues. Per germline, CDR1 SGHTA and CDR2 FQGNSA. CDR3 residues: CASSLAFAGAYNEQFF. The CDR3 DNA reads as TGTGCCAGCAGCTTAGCATTTGCGGGAGCCTACAATGAGCAGTTCTTC. Supplemented by reference TRBV7-2 and TRBJ2-1, the full variable domain reads GAGVSQSPSNKVTEKGKDVELRCDPISGHTALYWYRQSLGQGLEFLIYFQGNSAPDKSGLPSDRFSAERTGGSVSTLTIQRTQQEDSAVYLCASSLAFAGAYNEQFFGPGTRLTVL.

This clonotype has a handful of counts. The chain employs TRBV29-1 and TRBJ1-2; D is uncertain. Trimming left V 6 bases short and J 4 bases short, with 18 bases between. Looked up from germline, CDR1 is SQVTM and CDR2 is ANQGSEA. The CDR3 consists of 14 residues. The CDR3 spells CSVHRGGKAYGYTF. In nucleotides, the CDR3 is TGCAGCGTCCACCGGGGAGGGAAAGCCTATGGCTACACCTTC.

This clonotype has only a few counts. This CDR3 is CASSFGSSLWEQYF. The CDR3 nucleotides are TGTGCCAGCAGCTTTGGCAGCTCCCTGTGGGAGCAGTACTTC. The chain uses TRBV7-2 and TRBJ2-7; D ambiguous. The CDR3 contains 14 residues. Per germline, CDR1 SGHTA and CDR2 FQGNSA. V was clipped by 3 bases and J by 7 bases, with 16 bases between them.

V usage is TRBV9 and J usage is TRBJ2-3, with D perhaps TRBD2 (6 bases). Per germline, CDR1 SGDLS and CDR2 YYNGEE. Trimming cost V 4 bases and J 4 bases, with 13 bases left between them. This CDR3 is 14 amino acids long. CDR3 protein: CASSLTGTSDTQYF. The CDR3 DNA is TGTGCCAGCAGCCTAACCGGGACTTCAGATACGCAGTATTTT.

A few counts support this clonotype. The chain combines TRBV12-5 with TRBJ2-7; D perhaps matches TRBD1 (6 bases). Trimming took 1 base from V and 3 from J, leaving 16 bases between them. Per germline, CDR1 LGHNT and CDR2 FRNRAP. The CDR3 loop spans 16 amino acids. CDR3 sequence: CASGLESRGPLYEQYF. The CDR3 nucleotides read TGTGCTAGTGGTTTGGAATCCAGGGGACCCCTCTACGAGCAGTACTTC.

The genes are TRBV15 and TRBJ2-1; the D is unclear. The CDR3 is 12 residues long. The germline CDR1 and CDR2 sequences are LNHNV and YYDKDF (reference sequence). V lost 0 bases to trimming and J lost 11 bases, with 8 bases between them. In DNA, the CDR3 is TGTGCCACCAGCAGAGATACTGGAAAGCAGTTCTTC. It specifies CATSRDTGKQFF.

The rearrangement links TRBV24-1 to TRBJ2-2; no clear D gene. Germline loops: CDR1 KGHDR, CDR2 SFDVKD. V lost 2 bases and J lost 6, with 9 bases in between. The CDR3 totals 14 residues. DNA for the CDR3: TGTGCCACCAGTGATTATGGTAATCCCGGGGAGCTGTTTTTT. Amino acid sequence: CATSDYGNPGELFF.

V and J are TRBV20-1 and TRBJ2-3, with TRBD2 matching over 8 bases. The V segment lost 1 base and the J segment 4 bases; nucleotides outside the gene matches: 10. The CDR3 extends over 16 amino acids. The V gene's germline CDR1 is DFQATT and CDR2 SNEGSKA (reference sequence). The CDR3 DNA reads as TGCAGTGCTAGAGGCGAGCGGGGGAGGGCCCCAGATACGCAGTATTTT. Residues: CSARGERGRAPDTQYF.

This clonotype was detected only a few times. The rearrangement joins TRBV6-5 to TRBJ2-1; tentatively, D is TRBD2 (5 bases). The CDR3 extends over 14 amino acids. Germline loops: CDR1 MNHEY, CDR2 SVGAGI. Trimming removed 0 bases at V and 8 bases at J, with 11 bases between. CDR3 amino acids: CASSYSIGVDEQFF. CDR3 nucleotides: TGTGCCAGCAGTTACTCGATCGGGGTGGATGAGCAGTTCTTC.

This clonotype was seen repeatedly, ten times or more. The J gene is TRBJ1-1, the V gene TRBV5-6; no definite D call. CDR1 is SGHDT and CDR2 is YYEEEE in the germline V gene. The length of the CDR3 is 16 residues. The germline V and J ends were trimmed by 5 bases and 0 bases, with 17 bases remaining between them. CDR3 protein: CASSHRPSDMNTEAFF. The CDR3 DNA sequence: TGTGCCAGCAGTCACCGGCCGTCAGATATGAACACTGAAGCTTTCTTT.

This clonotype occurred a few times. The DNA for the CDR3 is TGTGCCAGCAAAGTCCGGGACAGGGCCCAGACCCAGTACTTC. Residues: CASKVRDRAQTQYF. V usage is TRBV6-1 and J usage is TRBJ2-5, with 9 bases identical to TRBD1. Germline lookup yields CDR1 MNHNS and CDR2 SASEGT. V was pared by 7 bases and J by 6 bases, with 9 bases of the junction left unmatched. The CDR3 spans 14 residues.

Only a few counts were recorded for this clonotype. V usage is TRBV27 and J usage is TRBJ2-7; D remains unclear. The CDR3 length is 15 residues. CDR1 MNHEY and CDR2 SMNVEV come from the germline V gene (reference sequence). V was shortened by 3 bases and J by 0 bases, with 12 bases between the two germline ends. The CDR3: CASSLIPNPSYEQYF. The CDR3 DNA reads as TGTGCCAGCAGTTTGATTCCTAATCCCTCCTACGAGCAGTACTTC.

This clonotype has a handful of counts. The CDR3 DNA sequence: TGTGCCAGCAGCCAAGAGAGACTGGCGACAGATACGCAGTATTTT. The encoded protein is CASSQERLATDTQYF. The V gene is TRBV4-2, the J gene TRBJ2-3; D unclear. V dropped 0 bases and J dropped 3 bases, with 10 bases sitting between them. The CDR3 is 15 amino acids. Germline V lookup: CDR1 LGHNA, CDR2 YNFKEQ.

The chain employs TRBV20-1 and TRBJ1-5, with D perhaps TRBD1 (6 bases). This CDR3 region has 13 residues. Trimming removed 4 bases from V and 0 bases from J, with 7 bases in between. Germline CDR1 DFQATT, CDR2 SNEGSKA (reference sequence). CDR3 coding DNA: TGCAGTGCTAACAGGGATAGCAATCAGCCCCAGCATTTT. Amino acid sequence: CSANRDSNQPQHF.

This chain links TRBV6-1 with TRBJ2-7; a weak D match, TRBD2 (5 bases). The germline gives CDR1 MNHNS, CDR2 SASEGT. This CDR3 spans 13 amino acids. The V end was cut by 3 bases, the J end by 3 bases, with 9 bases between. The chain's CDR3 is CASSDVRGYEQYF. The DNA of the CDR3 is TGTGCCAGCAGTGATGTACGGGGCTACGAGCAGTACTTC.

This clonotype was detected ten times or more. The chain is built from TRBV5-1 and TRBJ1-2; D call uncertain. V lost 3 bases to trimming and J lost 6 bases, with 9 bases between them. Germline CDR1 SGHRS, CDR2 YFSETQ. The CDR3 contains 12 residues. The CDR3 loop is CASSSSGNGYTF. CDR3 bases: TGCGCCAGCAGCTCCTCCGGAAATGGCTACACCTTC.

This clonotype was counted between two and nine times. The chain is built from TRBV11-1 and TRBJ2-1; D may be TRBD1 (5 bases). Germline CDR1 SGHAT, CDR2 FQDESV (reference sequence). This CDR3 has 13 amino acids. Trimming took 4 bases from V and 4 from J, leaving 8 bases between them. The CDR3 region has the DNA TGTGCCAGCAGCTCAGGGATTTACAATGAGCAGTTCTTC. Its translation is CASSSGIYNEQFF.

The V and J genes are TRBV6-2 or TRBV6-3 and TRBJ1-1; perhaps TRBD1 as D (6 bases). Per the germline V gene, CDR1 is MNHEY and CDR2 is SVGEGT. The CDR3 contains 15 residues. V gave up 1 base and J gave up 2 bases, with 11 bases separating them. The CDR3 bases are TGTGCCAGCAGTTACTTCGGGGGCTTAAACACTGAAGCTTTCTTT. The encoded protein is CASSYFGGLNTEAFF.